The next 24 T cell receptor beta chains were all read from a single sample in a study of T cells in Graves' hyperthyroidism and ophthalmopathy. Amplification targeted TCR beta CDR3 regions from RNA transcripts. The HTBI set primed first-round TCR CDR3 RT-PCR. TCRdb re-called the multiplex PCR reads with MiXCR, one entry per CDR3 protein. This sample has 350,000 to 400,000 distinct CDR3 sequences, with 14% to 15% found just once. The sequencing sample was made of blood. These receptor sequences come from a woman in her twenties or thirties with Graves' hyperthyroidism.

Many counts were recorded for this clonotype. The chain uses TRBV7-6 and TRBJ2-7; TRBD1 aligns across 7 bases. The germline gives CDR1 SGHVS, CDR2 FNYEAQ. CDR3 size: 17 residues. V was clipped by 5 bases and J by 2 bases; unmatched bases: 15. In DNA, the CDR3 is TGTGCCAGCAGCCCCCTCCCCCGGGGCAGGGGGACCTACGAGCAGTACTTC. This encodes CASSPLPRGRGTYEQYF. The variable domain in full, completed from reference TRBV7-6 and TRBJ2-7, reads GAGVSQSPRYKVTKRGQDVALRCDPISGHVSLYWYRQALGQGPEFLTYFNYEAQQDKSGLPNDRFSAERPEGSISTLTIQRTEQRDSAMYRCASSPLPRGRGTYEQYFGPGTRLTVT.

This clonotype was seen ten or more times. The chain employs TRBV28 and TRBJ1-5; no definite D call. Germline CDR1 is MDHEN and CDR2 is SYDVKM. V was pared by 5 bases and J by 4 bases, with 12 bases between. This CDR3 is 14 amino acids long. CDR3 protein: CASSPRTANQPQHF. Written as DNA, the CDR3 is TGTGCCAGCAGTCCGCGGACGGCGAATCAGCCCCAGCATTTT.

J is TRBJ1-4 and V is TRBV7-9, with D possibly TRBD1 on 6 matching bases. The germline V gene has CDR1 SEHNR and CDR2 FQNEAQ (reference sequence). Trimming removed 5 bases at V and 0 bases at J, with 10 bases between. The CDR3 spans 15 residues. CDR3 coding DNA: TGTGCCAGCAGCGACCAGGGGCCAACTAATGAAAAACTGTTTTTT. Amino acids: CASSDQGPTNEKLFF.

This clonotype was picked up a small number of times. The chain is built from TRBV4-1 and TRBJ1-1; possible D gene TRBD1, 6 bases. Germline values: CDR1 MGHRA, CDR2 YSYEKL. This CDR3 has 12 residues. V lost 4 bases and J 8 bases, leaving 11 bases between the germline ends. The CDR3 reads CASSRLQGEAFF. CDR3 nucleotide sequence: TGCGCCAGCAGCCGACTACAGGGAGAAGCTTTCTTT.

The rearrangement links TRBV6-1 to TRBJ2-2; TRBD2 agrees at 9 bases. This CDR3 has 15 residues. The ends lost 7 bases at V and 6 bases at J; junction bases unmatched: 9. The germline V gene has CDR1 MNHNS and CDR2 SASEGT. The CDR3: CASTGIIAGAGELFF. In nucleotides, the CDR3 is TGTGCCAGCACCGGTATTATAGCGGGAGCCGGGGAGCTGTTTTTT.

This clonotype has at least ten counts. The chain has TRBV30 and TRBJ2-7; D is undetermined. Between the trimmed V and J ends, which lost 1 base and 3 bases, there was a span of 4 bases. The CDR3 extends over 11 amino acids. Germline V gene lookup returns CDR1 GTSNPN and CDR2 SVGIG (reference sequence). CDR3 bases: TGTGCCTGGAGTGACAGCTACGAGCAGTACTTC. Translated, it gives CAWSDSYEQYF.

In this sample, this clonotype turned up many times. The rearrangement links TRBV2 to TRBJ2-3, with TRBD2 identical over 11 bases. Germline V gives CDR1 SNHLY, CDR2 FYNNEI. The junction had 5 bases not matched to a gene; V was cut back by 5 bases and J by 1 base. This CDR3 is 16 amino acids long. The CDR3 bases are TGTGCCAGCAGTCCGGTGACTAGCGGGGGCACAGATACGCAGTATTTT. Encoded protein: CASSPVTSGGTDTQYF.

This clonotype was found many times. V usage is TRBV5-1 and J usage is TRBJ1-4; D might be TRBD1 (5 bases). V lost 0 bases to trimming and J lost 2 bases, with 8 bases between them. Germline loops: CDR1 SGHRS, CDR2 YFSETQ. The CDR3 spans 15 residues. Written as DNA, the CDR3 is TGCGCCAGCAGCTTGGAAGGGACGACTAATGAAAAACTGTTTTTT. As protein: CASSLEGTTNEKLFF.

This chain links TRBV5-6 with TRBJ1-1; TRBD1 is a possible D gene (5 bases). Trimming took 0 bases from V and 1 from J, leaving 13 bases between them. The CDR3 extends over 16 amino acids. CDR1 is SGHDT and CDR2 is YYEEEE in the germline V gene. The chain's CDR3 is CASSLVRRGANTEAFF. Here the CDR3 DNA reads TGTGCCAGCAGCTTGGTACGTCGGGGCGCGAACACTGAAGCTTTCTTT.

This clonotype was picked up many times. The chain combines TRBV27 with TRBJ2-3; D not certain. The CDR3 extends over 12 amino acids. V shed 8 bases and J shed 3 bases, with 9 bases lying between them. Germline CDR1 and CDR2: MNHEY and SMNVEV (reference sequence). The CDR3 loop reads CASPLGTDTQYF. CDR3 nucleotide sequence: TGTGCCAGCCCACTGGGGACAGATACGCAGTATTTT.

This clonotype was recorded a few times. The rearrangement uses TRBV7-2 and TRBJ1-1; tentatively, D is TRBD1 (6 bases). Trimming cost V 5 bases and J 3 bases, with 16 bases left between them. The CDR3 covers 15 residues. Germline lookup yields CDR1 SGHTA and CDR2 FQGNSA. Here the CDR3 reads CASSQGPGVYTEAFF. Here the CDR3 DNA reads TGTGCCAGCAGCCAAGGGCCAGGGGTGTACACTGAAGCTTTCTTT.

This clonotype occurred many times. The chain combines TRBV11-2 with TRBJ2-3; weak D call: TRBD2 (5 bases). CDR3 length: 15 residues. Trimming stripped 4 bases from V and 0 bases from J, with 11 bases between. CDR1 SGHAT and CDR2 FQNNGV come from the germline V gene. The CDR3: CASSSGLPSTDTQYF. CDR3 DNA sequence: TGTGCCAGCAGCTCTGGACTTCCAAGCACAGATACGCAGTATTTT. Full variable domain (remainder filled in from reference TRBV11-2 and TRBJ2-3): EAGVAQSPRYKIIEKRQSVAFWCNPISGHATLYWYQQILGQGPKLLIQFQNNGVVDDSQLPKDRFSAERLKGVDSTLKIQPAKLEDSAVYLCASSSGLPSTDTQYFGPGTRLTVL.

This clonotype appeared many times. The chain employs TRBV2 and TRBJ1-5, with TRBD1 identical over 7 bases. Germline lookup yields CDR1 SNHLY and CDR2 FYNNEI. The CDR3 contains 15 residues. The junction had 6 bases not matched to a gene; V was cut back by 4 bases and J by 3 bases. The CDR3, as DNA: TGTGCCAGCAGTGGGACGGGACAGAACAATCAGCCCCAGCATTTT. This encodes CASSGTGQNNQPQHF. The variable domain in full, completed from reference TRBV2 and TRBJ1-5, reads EPEVTQTPSHQVTQMGQEVILRCVPISNHLYFYWYRQILGQKVEFLVSFYNNEISEKSEIFDDQFSVERPDGSNFTLKIRSTKLEDSAMYFCASSGTGQNNQPQHFGDGTRLSIL.

This clonotype was recorded many times. The V and J genes are TRBV27 and TRBJ1-1; the D is unclear. Between the trimmed V and J ends, which lost 1 base and 5 bases, there was a span of 8 bases. The CDR3 sequence is 13 residues long. The germline V gene has CDR1 MNHEY and CDR2 SMNVEV (reference sequence). The CDR3 coding sequence is TGTGCCAGCAGTTTATTAGGCGAGACTGAAGCTTTCTTT. Protein product: CASSLLGETEAFF.

This clonotype was seen ten or more times. The genes are TRBV28 and TRBJ2-7; D is unclear. Germline V gene sequence: CDR1 MDHEN, CDR2 SYDVKM. Trimming left V 4 bases short and J 0 bases short, with 4 bases between. The length of the CDR3 is 12 residues. CDR3 loop: CASSSSSYEQYF. CDR3 nucleotide sequence: TGTGCCAGCAGTTCCAGCTCCTACGAGCAGTACTTC.

This clonotype was counted a few times. The rearrangement uses TRBV6-1 and TRBJ2-7, with 10 positions matching TRBD2. This CDR3 has 17 amino acids. CDR1 and CDR2 from the germline V gene are MNHNS and SASEGT. V shed 5 bases and J 2 bases; nucleotides not matched to a gene: 12. Written as DNA, the CDR3 is TGTGCCAGCAGTCGGACAGGGCCTAGCGGGAGTCCCTACGAGCAGTACTTC. This encodes CASSRTGPSGSPYEQYF.

This clonotype was counted between two and nine times. The rearrangement uses TRBV7-3 and TRBJ2-5; 10 nucleotides match TRBD2. Per the germline V gene, CDR1 is SGHTA and CDR2 is FQGTGA. The junction had 5 bases not matched to a gene; V was cut back by 2 bases and J by 11 bases. This CDR3 comprises 13 residues. The DNA for the CDR3 is TGTGCCAGCAGCTTACTAGCGGGAGATCCACAGTACTTC. This sequence encodes CASSLLAGDPQYF.

This chain links TRBV12-3 or TRBV12-4 with TRBJ2-6; D is perhaps TRBD1 (5 bases). V was cut by 5 bases and J by 0 bases, with 14 bases left in between. This CDR3 comprises 17 residues. CDR3 loop: CASSPYFGASGANVLTF. The CDR3 nucleotides read TGTGCCAGCAGTCCATACTTTGGGGCCTCTGGGGCCAACGTCCTGACTTTC.

This clonotype showed up many times. V gene TRBV27 combines with J gene TRBJ2-7, with D possibly being TRBD2 (6 bases). The CDR3 has 15 amino acids. Trimming pared 5 bases from V and 3 bases from J, leaving 17 bases between. Germline V gene data show CDR1 as MNHEY and CDR2 as SMNVEV (reference sequence). CDR3 sequence: CASSGTRLGSYEQYF. The CDR3, as DNA: TGTGCCAGCAGTGGGACTCGGTTGGGAAGCTACGAGCAGTACTTC.

Note on this clonotype: This may stem from a read error, because a much larger clone lies one nucleotide away. This rearrangement joins TRBV6-2 or TRBV6-3 to TRBJ2-3, with D perhaps matching TRBD1 or TRBD2 (5 bases each). The V end was cut by 8 bases, the J end by 2 bases, with 14 bases between. The CDR3 contains 14 residues. CDR1 MNHEY and CDR2 SVGEGT come from the germline V gene. For the CDR3, the DNA is TGTGCCAGCGGACATGGCGGGTTCACAGATACGCAGTATTTT. It yields the protein CASGHGGFTDTQYF.

Concerning this clonotype itself: Sequence at one end of the junction differs from germline and may be a read error. The chain couples TRBV28 to TRBJ1-3; D ambiguous. This CDR3 contains 15 residues. Germline CDR1 reads MDHEN; CDR2 reads SYDVKM. The CDR3 loop reads CASSTMAGGGDTIYF. CDR3 DNA sequence: TGTGCCAGCAGTACTATGGCAGGAGGTGGAGACACCATATATTTT.

This clonotype was picked up a small number of times. This rearrangement joins TRBV6-2 or TRBV6-3 to TRBJ2-5, with 11 bases aligning to TRBD1. V lost 2 bases and J lost 4; bases outside the gene matches: 6. Germline V gives CDR1 MNHEY, CDR2 SVGEGT. CDR3 length: 16 amino acids. The CDR3 loop reads CASSYADRGLRETQYF. The DNA for the CDR3 is TGTGCCAGCAGTTACGCGGACAGGGGGCTAAGAGAGACCCAGTACTTC.

This clonotype appeared many times. The gene calls are TRBV5-1 and TRBJ2-7; 7 bases map to TRBD2. This CDR3 region has 14 residues. Trimming at V came to 3 bases and at J to 2 bases, leaving 5 bases not matched to a gene. Looked up from germline, CDR1 is SGHRS and CDR2 is YFSETQ. In DNA, the CDR3 is TGCGCCAGCAGCTGGGACCGGGAGGCCTACGAGCAGTACTTC. This gives the protein CASSWDREAYEQYF.

This clonotype showed up many times. This chain joins TRBV12-3 or TRBV12-4 and TRBJ1-1, with TRBD1 matching over 8 bases. The CDR3 is 13 amino acids. V shed 3 bases, J shed 4 bases, and the junction held 1 base outside the gene matches. This chain's CDR3 is CASSFTGGTEAFF. CDR3 DNA: TGTGCCAGCAGTTTTACAGGGGGCACTGAAGCTTTCTTT.